This TCR beta chain was identified during a study of T cells in Graves' hyperthyroidism and ophthalmopathy. Amplification of TCR beta CDR3 regions was performed using RNA transcripts as template. Initially, a first-round RT-PCR of the TCR CDR3 employed the HTBI primer set. A single record per CDR3 protein comes from TCRdb applying MiXCR to the multiplex PCR reads. The sample consists of 380,000 or so distinct CDR3 sequences, about 18% of them appearing once. Study-level findings and limits: Ophthalmopathy and stable hyperthyroidism were told apart by a 13 V-J model.

The CDR3 spans 14 residues. V was pared by 7 bases and J by 4 bases, with 7 bases of the junction left unmatched. The germline V gene has CDR1 MNHEY and CDR2 SVGAGI. Many counts were recorded for this clonotype. Its specificity is unknown. The chain uses TRBV6-5 and TRBJ2-7, with 10 bases aligning to TRBD1. The sequencing input was blood. The TCR was taken from a woman younger than 30 with Graves' hyperthyroidism. CDR3 in DNA: TGTGCCAGCACTCCGACAGGGGGCTCTTACGAGCAGTACTTC. Amino acid sequence: CASTPTGGSYEQYF.